This is a list of T cell receptor beta chains from one sample in a study of cytomegalovirus exposure and HLA in healthy donors. Sequencing used immunoSEQ multiplex PCR; TCRdb keeps in-frame clones, though not all of them. The table records over 100,000 clones, 9.5% to 13% of them present only once. Sequencing was done on a sample of PBMCs. These receptors all stem from a man aged 40-49 years in good health and CMV-seropositive. CDR3s include the opening cysteine and the closing phenylalanine or tryptophan. The D gene is left open where the match is weak. Rows give clone size only sometimes, using once, few, many, or a class for an expanded clone.

>TRBV28|NA|TRBD1|TRBJ2-5
TGTGCCAGCACCCCGGGACAGGGGGCCTCGAAGACCCAGTACTTC
CASTPGQGASKTQYF
>TRBV28|NA|TRBD1|TRBJ1-2
TGTGCCAGCAGTTCGGGACAGAACTATGGCTACACCTTC
CASSSGQNYGYTF
>TRBV6-1|NA|NA|TRBJ1-1
TGTGCCAGCAGTGGGAGGGTCCGCGACACTGAAGCTTTCTTT
CASSGRVRDTEAFF
>TRBV10-1|NA|NA|TRBJ1-2
TGCGCCAGCAGTAACAGGGCCTACGGCTACACCTTC
CASSNRAYGYTF
>TRBV29-1|NA|TRBD2|TRBJ2-3
TGCAGCGTTGAATTTGCACTAGCGGGAGTCTCAGATACGCAGTATTTT
CSVEFALAGVSDTQYF
>TRBV7-8|few|NA|TRBJ1-2
TGTGCCAGCAGCTTAGGCGACTATGGCTACACCTTC
CASSLGDYGYTF
>TRBV7-2|NA|NA|TRBJ2-5
TGTGCCAGCAGCTTAAAACTAGGGGAGACCCAGTACTTC
CASSLKLGETQYF
>TRBV5-6|NA|NA|TRBJ2-7
TGTGCCAGCAGCTTGGGCAGTGGTTACGAGCAGTACTTC
CASSLGSGYEQYF
>TRBV18|NA|NA|TRBJ2-7
TGTGCCAGCTCAATACAGGGTCTCGAGCAGTACTTC
CASSIQGLEQYF
>TRBV28|few|NA|TRBJ1-5
TGTGCCATCAGGGCGGGGGGCGGAAGGCCCCAGCATTTT
CAIRAGGGRPQHF
>TRBV19|NA|TRBD1|TRBJ1-5
TGTGCCAGTACTGCGGACAGGGGCGTTTGGTTTCAGCCCCAGCATTTT
CASTADRGVWFQPQHF
>TRBV27|NA|TRBD2|TRBJ2-7
TGTGCCAGCAGATATGGACTAGCGGGATCCTACGAGCAGTACTTC
CASRYGLAGSYEQYF
>TRBV19|NA|TRBD2|TRBJ2-1
TGTGCCAGTAGCCTTCCGGGACTAGGGTCCTACAATGAGCAGTTCTTC
CASSLPGLGSYNEQFF
>TRBV9|NA|NA|TRBJ1-2
TGTGCCAGCAGCTCAGACGAGGGTTCCGGCTATGGCTACACCTTC
CASSSDEGSGYGYTF
>TRBV29-1|NA|NA|TRBJ2-7
TGCAGCGTTGGAGTGGGCAGGACCTACGAGCAGTACTTC
CSVGVGRTYEQYF
>TRBV7-9|NA|TRBD1|TRBJ2-7
TGTGCCAGCAGCAATCCCGGACAGGGAGTGTCCTACGAGCAGTACTTC
CASSNPGQGVSYEQYF
>TRBV28|NA|TRBD2|TRBJ2-5
TGTGCCAGCACCCCCATTTTACTAGCGGGAGTTGAAGAGACCCAGTACTTC
CASTPILLAGVEETQYF
>TRBV5-1|NA|NA|TRBJ2-1
TGCGCCAGCAGCCCAGGAGCGGACTCCTACAATGAGCAGTTCTTC
CASSPGADSYNEQFF
>TRBV30|NA|TRBD2|TRBJ2-1
TGTGCCTGGGTGGGGACTAGAAGATACAATGAGCAGTTCTTC
CAWVGTRRYNEQFF
>TRBV19|NA|TRBD2|TRBJ2-7
TGTGCCAGTAGTCCAAGGACTAGCGGGATCACCTACGAGCAGTACTTC
CASSPRTSGITYEQYF
>TRBV14|NA|NA|TRBJ2-5
TGTGCCAGCAGCGAAGGACAGAACGAAGAGACCCAGTACTTC
CASSEGQNEETQYF
>TRBV7-2|NA|NA|TRBJ2-1
TGTGCCAGCAGCCCGAGCGGTACCTACAATGAGCAGTTCTTC
CASSPSGTYNEQFF
>TRBV28|few|TRBD1|TRBJ2-7
TGTGCCAGCAGTTTCGCCGACACAGGGGGCTTCTACGAGCAGTACTTC
CASSFADTGGFYEQYF
>TRBV6-6|NA|TRBD2|TRBJ2-5
TGTGCCAGCAGGTCCGCGCGGGAGGGCCGGGAGACCCAGTACTTC
CASRSAREGRETQYF
>TRBV11-1|NA|NA|TRBJ1-1
TGTGCCAGCAGCTCAGGTGGTTGGACTGAAGCTTTCTTT
CASSSGGWTEAFF
>TRBV5-4|NA|NA|TRBJ2-2
TGTGCCAGCAGCAAATGGGGGGACACCGGGGAGCTGTTTTTT
CASSKWGDTGELFF
>TRBV29-1|NA|TRBD2|TRBJ2-7
TGCAGCGTTGTTGGGACTAGCGGGAGAAGCATCTACGAGCAGTACTTC
CSVVGTSGRSIYEQYF
>TRBV15|NA|NA|TRBJ2-6
TGTGCCACCAGCACCCGGGCAGGGTTTAATGGGGCCAACGTCCTGACTTTC
CATSTRAGFNGANVLTF
>TRBV27|few|TRBD1|TRBJ1-3
TGTGCCAGCCGCACAGGGGGGAGCTCTGGAAACACCATATATTTT
CASRTGGSSGNTIYF
>TRBV7-2|NA|NA|TRBJ2-7
TGTGCCAGCAGCCTGCGACAGAACCACGAGCAGTACTTC
CASSLRQNHEQYF
>TRBV10-3|NA|TRBD1|TRBJ2-7
TGTGCCATCAGTGAGTCCGTGACGGGACAGGGTCAATACGAGCAGTACTTC
CAISESVTGQGQYEQYF
>TRBV7-9|few|NA|TRBJ2-1
TGTGCCAGCAGCTTTGGCGGCACCTACAATGAGCAGTTCTTC
CASSFGGTYNEQFF
>TRBV4-1|few|TRBD2|TRBJ2-7
TGCGCCAGCAGCCCCGGGACTAGCGGTACCTACGAGCAGTACTTC
CASSPGTSGTYEQYF
>TRBV25-1|few|NA|TRBJ2-7
TGTGCCAGCAGTGAATCCTCCCCGAGGAGGTCCCCTACCGAGCAGTACTTC
CASSESSPRRSPTEQYF
>TRBV5-1|NA|NA|TRBJ1-4
TGCGCCAGCAGCCCTCGTCAGACGGCAGGTAGTGAAAACCTGTTTTTT
CASSPRQTAGSENLFF
>TRBV11-1|NA|NA|TRBJ2-3
TGTGCCAGCAGCTTAATACCGGTACCCACCCCAGATACGCAGTATTTT
CASSLIPVPTPDTQYF
>TRBV9|NA|TRBD1|TRBJ2-1
TGTGCCAGCAGCGGAAGGGGGCAGGCTGAGCAGTTCTTC
CASSGRGQAEQFF
>TRBV5-1|few|NA|TRBJ2-3
TGCGCCAGCAGCCGGGACTTTAGCACAGATACGCAGTATTTT
CASSRDFSTDTQYF
>TRBV5-1|NA|NA|TRBJ2-7
TGCGCCAGCAGCTTAGGCGAGCACCCCCTAGCCTACGAGCAGTACTTC
CASSLGEHPLAYEQYF
>TRBV5-5|NA|TRBD2|TRBJ2-7
TGTACCAGCATCCCTAGGGCGGGAGACTCCTACGAGCAGTACTTC
CTSIPRAGDSYEQYF
>TRBV14|NA|NA|TRBJ2-7
TGTGCCAGCAGCCAAGTTGGAGATAGCTACGAGCAGTACTTC
CASSQVGDSYEQYF
>TRBV27|few|TRBD2|TRBJ2-1
TGTGCCAGCAGTTCTGCGACTAGCGGGAGGGCCAATGAGCAGTTCTTC
CASSSATSGRANEQFF
>TRBV6-1|few|TRBD2|TRBJ2-5
TGTGCCAGCACAAAGACTAGCGGTCCCTTTGAGACCCAGTACTTC
CASTKTSGPFETQYF
>TRBV19|NA|TRBD1|TRBJ2-2
TGTGCCACCTATGACAGGGGGCCCACCGGGGAGCTGTTTTTT
CATYDRGPTGELFF
>TRBV27|NA|NA|TRBJ1-5
TGTGCCAGCAGTTTATATGCGGGGGAAAATCAGCCCCAGCATTTT
CASSLYAGENQPQHF
>TRBV7-2|many|NA|TRBJ2-1
TGTGCCAGCAGCTTAGCGATACGGGGTGAGCAGTTCTTC
CASSLAIRGEQFF
>TRBV7-3|few|NA|TRBJ2-2
TGTGCCAGCAGCCCCTCATCGGCCGGGGAGCTGTTTTTT
CASSPSSAGELFF
>TRBV7-9|NA|NA|TRBJ1-4
TGTGCCAGCAGCTTGGGGGCGGGGGCGCTCAATGAAAAACTGTTTTTT
CASSLGAGALNEKLFF
>TRBV29-1|NA|NA|TRBJ1-2
TGCAGCCCCCTTCAGAGGTCTTATGGCTACACCTTC
CSPLQRSYGYTF
>TRBV18|NA|NA|TRBJ1-1
TGTGCCAGCTCACCACCTGGGGGGGGGAGGAACACTGAAGCTTTCTTT
CASSPPGGGRNTEAFF
>TRBV27|few|TRBD2|TRBJ2-2
TGTGCCAGCAGTGATCGTGTCCTAGCGGGAGGGACCGGGGAGCTGTTTTTT
CASSDRVLAGGTGELFF
>TRBV7-9|few|NA|TRBJ1-4
TGTGCCAGCAGCGTGAGGGAAACCGCAACGGTAGAAAAACTGTTTTTT
CASSVRETATVEKLFF
>TRBV7-2|NA|NA|TRBJ2-7
TGTGCCAGCAGCGTCGAGAGCTACGAGCAGTACTTC
CASSVESYEQYF
>TRBV28|few|NA|TRBJ2-7
TGTGCCAGCAGCCGACCGGTACAGCCCTACGAGCAGTACTTC
CASSRPVQPYEQYF
>TRBV29-1|NA|TRBD1|TRBJ1-5
TGCAGCGTTTCGCAGGGGGCGCGAGTTCAGGAGCCCCAGCATTTT
CSVSQGARVQEPQHF
>TRBV6-6|few|NA|TRBJ1-2
TGTGCCAGCAGTGCGCGACAGCAAGCCTATGGCTACACCTTC
CASSARQQAYGYTF
>TRBV14|NA|NA|TRBJ2-7
TGTGCCAGCAGCCAAGATGGCGGCAGGGCCTACGAGCAGTACTTC
CASSQDGGRAYEQYF
>TRBV30|NA|TRBD1|TRBJ1-1
TGTGCCTGGAGTGCAGGGGGCCTCCGTGGTGAAGCTTTCTTT
CAWSAGGLRGEAFF